The T cell receptor beta chain described here comes from a study of control samples from healthy donors and cancer patients. This CDR3 spans 15 amino acids. V was cut by 3 bases and J by 3 bases, with 13 bases left in between. Germline V lookup: CDR1 KGHDR, CDR2 SFDVKD. TCRdb's table, derived via immunoSEQ multiplex PCR, lists solely in-frame clones and lacks some. Among more than 60,000 clones listed, about nine tenths were seen once. Specimen: PBMCs. The receptor was isolated from a woman between 50 and 59 years old with colorectal cancer. This chain joins TRBV24-1 and TRBJ2-5, with D maybe TRBD2 (6 bases). The DNA of the CDR3 is TGTGCCACCAGTGATACGGGGGTACGTGAAGAGACCCAGTACTTC. The encoded protein is CATSDTGVREETQYF.